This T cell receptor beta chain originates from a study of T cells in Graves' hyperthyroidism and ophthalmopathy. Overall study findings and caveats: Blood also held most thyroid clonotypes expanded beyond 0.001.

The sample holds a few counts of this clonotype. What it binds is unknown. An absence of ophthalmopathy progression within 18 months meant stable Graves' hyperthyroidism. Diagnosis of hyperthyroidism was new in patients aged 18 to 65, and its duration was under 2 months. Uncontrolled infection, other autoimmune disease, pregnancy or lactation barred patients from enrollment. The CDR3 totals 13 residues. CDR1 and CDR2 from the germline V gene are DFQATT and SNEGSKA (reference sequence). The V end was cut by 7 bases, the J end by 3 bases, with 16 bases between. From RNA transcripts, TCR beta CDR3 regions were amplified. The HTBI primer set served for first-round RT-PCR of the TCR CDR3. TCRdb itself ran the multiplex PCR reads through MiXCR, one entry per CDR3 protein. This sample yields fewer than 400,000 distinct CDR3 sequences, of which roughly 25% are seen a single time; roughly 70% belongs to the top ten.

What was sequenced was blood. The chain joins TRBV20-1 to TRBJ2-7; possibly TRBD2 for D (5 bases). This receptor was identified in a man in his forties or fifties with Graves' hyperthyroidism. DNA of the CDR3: TGCAGTGTCAGGACGGGGAGCCTCTACGAGCAGTACTTC. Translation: CSVRTGSLYEQYF.